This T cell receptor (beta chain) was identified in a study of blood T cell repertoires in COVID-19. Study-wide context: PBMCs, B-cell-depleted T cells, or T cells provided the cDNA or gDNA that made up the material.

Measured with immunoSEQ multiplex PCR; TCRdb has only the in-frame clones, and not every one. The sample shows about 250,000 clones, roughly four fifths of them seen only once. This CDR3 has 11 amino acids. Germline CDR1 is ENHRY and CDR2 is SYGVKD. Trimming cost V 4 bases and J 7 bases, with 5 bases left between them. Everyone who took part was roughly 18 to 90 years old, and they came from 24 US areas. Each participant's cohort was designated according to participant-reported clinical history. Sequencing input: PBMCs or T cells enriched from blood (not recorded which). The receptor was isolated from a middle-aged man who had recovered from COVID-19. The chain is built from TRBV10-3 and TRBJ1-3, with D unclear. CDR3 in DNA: TGTGCCATCAGTGTAGTCAACACCATATATTTT. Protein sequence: CAISVVNTIYF.